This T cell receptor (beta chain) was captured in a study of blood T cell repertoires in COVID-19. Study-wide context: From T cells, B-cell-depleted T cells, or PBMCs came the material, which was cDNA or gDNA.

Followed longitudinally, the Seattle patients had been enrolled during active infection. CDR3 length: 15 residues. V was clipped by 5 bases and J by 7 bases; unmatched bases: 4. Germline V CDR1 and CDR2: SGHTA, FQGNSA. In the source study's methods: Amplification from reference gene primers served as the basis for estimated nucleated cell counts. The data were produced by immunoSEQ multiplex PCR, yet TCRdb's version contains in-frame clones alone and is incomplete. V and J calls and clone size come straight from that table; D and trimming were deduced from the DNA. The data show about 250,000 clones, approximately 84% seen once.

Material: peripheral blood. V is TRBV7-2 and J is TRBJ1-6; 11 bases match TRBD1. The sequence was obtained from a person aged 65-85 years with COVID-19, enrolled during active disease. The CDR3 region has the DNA TGTGCCAGCAGCCGGACAGGGGGCATCAATTCACCCCTCCACTTT. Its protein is CASSRTGGINSPLHF.